These T cell receptor beta chains were read from a single sample in a study of blood T cell repertoires in COVID-19. Measured with immunoSEQ multiplex PCR; TCRdb has only the in-frame clones, and not every one. The table records roughly 480,000 clones, approximately 92% of them present only once. The material sequenced was peripheral blood. The receptors stem from a man between 18 and 29 years old with COVID-19, enrolled during active disease. The CDR3 runs from the conserved cysteine through the conserved F or W. Size tells how often a clone was seen (once, few, many) or the class of an expanded clone, and some rows leave it out.

cdr3_length j_call clone_size v_call cdr3_aa
12 TRBJ2-1 few TRBV6-5 CASRSTYNEQFF
18 TRBJ1-5 . TRBV10-3 CAISEHYQTGVDNQPQHF
12 TRBJ2-5 . TRBV5-4 CASSFPQETQYF
12 TRBJ2-3 . TRBV2 CASHVRGDTQYF
14 TRBJ1-5 . TRBV28 CASSLSQVGQPQHF
17 TRBJ2-1 once TRBV7-2 CASSLATSGGGYNEQFF
14 TRBJ2-7 . TRBV30 CAWSVGTSVYEQYF
14 TRBJ2-3 . TRBV5-1 CASRQQGSTDTQYF
15 TRBJ2-3 . TRBV7-3 CASSFPGQGSDTQYF
14 TRBJ2-7 once TRBV27 CASSLSGQTYEQYF
15 TRBJ2-5 . TRBV5-5 CASSLSTSGGETQYF
15 TRBJ1-4 . TRBV4-1 CASSQGRGTGEKLFF
14 TRBJ2-1 once TRBV30 CAWSVTGGGNEQFF
16 TRBJ2-1 . TRBV5-6 CASSLDLAGRANEQFF
14 TRBJ1-2 . TRBV18 CASSPQSGEDGYTF
14 TRBJ2-2 . TRBV11-1 CASRDRGLGGELFF
14 TRBJ1-1 . TRBV2 CASTSSHPNTEAFF
14 TRBJ2-2 . TRBV6-5 CASRQRGILGELFF
16 TRBJ2-1 . TRBV9 CASSDFRTGGDNEQFF
13 TRBJ2-1 . TRBV5-1 CASSLEQHNEQFF
12 TRBJ2-2 . TRBV18 CASWTGTGELFF
17 TRBJ2-3 . TRBV4-2 CASSQDLQGLSTDTQYF
12 TRBJ2-3 once TRBV12-3/TRBV12-4 CASSPIEDTQYF
16 TRBJ2-1 . TRBV5-4 CASSLGAGGRNNEQFF
14 TRBJ1-2 . TRBV5-4 CASSWKTGPEGYTF
11 TRBJ1-2 . TRBV6-5 CASTQGNGYTF
11 TRBJ1-1 . TRBV4-1 CASMWGGEAFF
15 TRBJ2-2 . TRBV24-1 CATGGTSEHTGELFF
16 TRBJ2-1 . TRBV5-4 CASSLILAGSYNEQFF
15 TRBJ1-2 . TRBV2 CASQKQGADLYGYTF
15 TRBJ2-7 . TRBV7-8 CASSFSETGNYEQYF
16 TRBJ2-3 . TRBV2 CASSVGPLISADTQYF
15 TRBJ2-7 . TRBV6-1 CASSDTGTVSYEQYF
15 TRBJ2-7 . TRBV11-2 CASSRGLAGAYEQYF
13 TRBJ2-2 few TRBV6-4 CASSGTNTGELFF
18 TRBJ2-7 . TRBV27 CASSLRFLAGGDNYEQYF
13 TRBJ1-2 . TRBV13 CASSLGQGRGYTF
15 TRBJ1-2 . TRBV5-6 CASSLWGRELDGYTF
13 TRBJ2-7 . TRBV18 CASSPPGAYEQYF
15 TRBJ1-6 . TRBV18 CASSRTGSDNSPLHF
16 TRBJ2-1 . TRBV9 CASSANSGQGLDEQFF
11 TRBJ1-1 . TRBV20-1 CSAPDRVKAFF
12 TRBJ2-5 . TRBV2 CASSGGKETQYF
14 TRBJ2-7 . TRBV7-9 CASSIGQGAYEQYF
15 TRBJ2-7 . TRBV19 CASSQIPAGGNEQYF
14 TRBJ1-6 once TRBV30 CAWSRDSQASPLHF
13 TRBJ1-1 once TRBV30 CAWSVSVNTEAFF
15 TRBJ1-5 . TRBV30 CAWRAPDRDNQPQHF
15 TRBJ2-3 once TRBV4-1 CASSQAITSPDTQYF
13 TRBJ1-2 . TRBV11-3 CASSTGEWSGYTF